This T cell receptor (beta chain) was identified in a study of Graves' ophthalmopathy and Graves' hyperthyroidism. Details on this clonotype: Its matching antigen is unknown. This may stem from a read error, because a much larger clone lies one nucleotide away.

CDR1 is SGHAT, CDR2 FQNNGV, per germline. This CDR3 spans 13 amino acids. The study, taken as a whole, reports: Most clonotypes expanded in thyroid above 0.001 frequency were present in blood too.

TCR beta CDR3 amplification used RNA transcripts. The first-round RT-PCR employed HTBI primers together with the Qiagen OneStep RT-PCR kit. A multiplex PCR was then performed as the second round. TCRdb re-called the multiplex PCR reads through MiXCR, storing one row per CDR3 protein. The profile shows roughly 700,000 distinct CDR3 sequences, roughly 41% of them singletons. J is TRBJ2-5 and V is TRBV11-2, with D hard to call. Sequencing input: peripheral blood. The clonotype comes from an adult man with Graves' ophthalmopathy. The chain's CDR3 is CANSLLGRATQYF. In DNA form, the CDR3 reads TGTGCCAACAGCTTATTGGGTCGGGCGACCCAGTACTTC.